The clone carrying this T cell receptor beta chain was seen a few times. V dropped 4 bases and J dropped 0; count of bases not matched to a gene: 0. This CDR3 comprises 13 residues. CDR1 and CDR2 from the germline V gene are MNHEY and SVGAGI. This sample is part of a study of cytomegalovirus exposure and HLA in healthy donors. Both 60 Vbeta primers and 13 Jbeta primers went into the PCR. Clones were sequenced by immunoSEQ multiplex PCR, and TCRdb holds only the in-frame ones, with some missing. The data hold 95,000 to 150,000 clones, with more than 75% observed a single time. Sequenced input: PBMCs. This receptor was identified in a man between 40 and 49 years old in good health and CMV-seronegative. The rearrangement links TRBV6-5 to TRBJ2-7, with 7 bases lining up with TRBD1. The DNA for the CDR3 is TGTGCCAGCAGTTGGGACAGCTCCTACGAGCAGTACTTC. Translation gives CASSWDSSYEQYF.